The clone carrying this T cell receptor (beta chain) was observed a single time. TCRdb keeps only in-frame clones here, not all; method: immunoSEQ multiplex PCR. The sample has 180,000 or so clones; about three quarters are singletons. This entry comes from a study of blood T cell repertoires in COVID-19. Study summary: The samples span acute and convalescent COVID-19 from the United States, Italy and Spain.

CDR3 size: 13 residues. V was clipped by 5 bases and J by 2 bases, with 9 bases between them. Germline V gives CDR1 ENHRY, CDR2 SYGVKD. Enrolment of Seattle patients took place during active infection, and they were followed longitudinally. Sample: peripheral blood. This sequence originates from a woman older than 75 with COVID-19, enrolled during active disease. The rearrangement joins TRBV10-3 to TRBJ1-2; D is possibly TRBD1 (5 bases). CDR3 bases: TGTGCCATCAGTACAGGTCCCAACTATGGCTACACCTTC. This translates into CAISTGPNYGYTF.